These 26 T cell receptor beta chains were sequenced from one sample in a study of blood T cells in healthy people across ages. A sample-barcoded 5' primer and a J-beta primer mix were used in a second PCR of about 7 to 12 cycles. TCRdb called the 5' RACE reads again in MiXCR, with one record for every CDR3 protein. The sample includes 660,000 or so distinct CDR3 sequences, under 70% of them seen just once. The sequenced sample consisted of blood. The receptors originated from a man aged 55 to 70 in good health.

This clonotype was detected a few times. This chain uses TRBV29-1 with TRBJ2-7, with TRBD1 matching 10 bases. The V and J ends lost 1 base and 3 bases, in that order; junction bases with no gene match: 3. CDR1 is SQVTM, CDR2 ANQGSEA, per germline. The CDR3 consists of 14 residues. CDR3 nucleotide sequence: TGCAGCGTTGAAGTTGGGACAGGGGACTACGAGCAGTACTTC. Its protein is CSVEVGTGDYEQYF.

The table lists this clonotype with a few counts. This rearrangement joins TRBV5-5 to TRBJ2-1, with TRBD2 matching over 7 bases. V lost 6 bases, J lost 0 bases, and 6 bases stayed unmatched. Germline values: CDR1 SGHKS, CDR2 YYEKEE (reference sequence). The CDR3 is 15 residues long. The CDR3 here is CASILGGSSYNEQFF. The CDR3 DNA sequence: TGTGCCAGCATCCTGGGAGGGAGCTCCTACAATGAGCAGTTCTTC.

The rearrangement joins TRBV7-9 to TRBJ1-2, with a possible D match to TRBD1 (6 bases). V shed 1 base and J shed 6 bases, with 15 bases lying between them. The germline V gene has CDR1 SEHNR and CDR2 FQNEAQ (reference sequence). The CDR3 spans 15 residues. The CDR3 region is CASSLEGVWSDGYTF. The CDR3 DNA sequence: TGTGCCAGCAGCTTAGAGGGGGTGTGGAGCGATGGCTACACCTTC.

The V and J genes are TRBV6-5 and TRBJ2-3; 8 bases agree with TRBD2. The CDR3 is made up of 15 amino acids. Germline V lookup: CDR1 MNHEY, CDR2 SVGAGI. The V gene end was trimmed by 5 bases and the J gene end by 5 bases; junction bases not matched to a gene: 9. In DNA form, the CDR3 reads TGTGCCAGCAGTGAACCAGGGACTAGGGTAGATACGCAGTATTTT. This encodes CASSEPGTRVDTQYF.

The chain combines TRBV28 with TRBJ2-1; no reliable D call. This CDR3 region has 12 residues. V was clipped by 4 bases and J by 8 bases, with 9 bases between them. Per germline, CDR1 MDHEN and CDR2 SYDVKM. CDR3 loop: CASSSGFYEQFF. The CDR3 DNA sequence: TGTGCCAGCAGTTCCGGGTTTTATGAGCAGTTCTTC. Full variable domain (missing parts from reference TRBV28 and TRBJ2-1): DVKVTQSSRYLVKRTGEKVFLECVQDMDHENMFWYRQDPGLGLRLIYFSYDVKMKEKGDIPEGYSVSREKKERFSLILESASTNQTSMYLCASSSGFYEQFFGPGTRLTVL.

The genes are TRBV13 and TRBJ2-7; 8 bases are a match to TRBD1. CDR1 and CDR2 from the germline V gene are PRHDT and FYEKMQ (reference sequence). This CDR3 region has 14 residues. The junction had 7 bases not matched to a gene; V was cut back by 6 bases and J by 3 bases. The CDR3 spells CASSTGTGYYEQYF. CDR3 nucleotide sequence: TGTGCCAGCAGTACCGGGACAGGTTACTACGAGCAGTACTTC.

This clonotype was recorded a few times. This rearrangement joins TRBV4-1 to TRBJ2-1; possibly TRBD2 for D (5 bases). CDR3 length equals 14 residues. From germline, CDR1 is MGHRA and CDR2 YSYEKL. V lost 0 bases and J lost 9, with 12 bases in between. CDR3 region: CASSQEAAAGEQFF. In DNA, the CDR3 is TGCGCCAGCAGCCAAGAAGCGGCGGCTGGTGAGCAGTTCTTC.

This chain joins TRBV20-1 and TRBJ2-5; possible D gene TRBD1, 6 bases. Trimming stripped 3 bases from V and 5 bases from J, with 13 bases between. This CDR3 contains 13 residues. The germline CDR1 and CDR2 sequences are DFQATT and SNEGSKA (reference sequence). CDR3 nucleotides: TGCAGTGCTAGGCAGGGGACACTGGAGACCCAGTACTTC. The encoded protein is CSARQGTLETQYF.

The gene calls are TRBV5-1 and TRBJ1-1, with TRBD1 identical over 7 bases. This CDR3 has 15 residues. Germline loops: CDR1 SGHRS, CDR2 YFSETQ. With V trimmed by 4 bases and J by 1 base, 7 bases remained unmatched. CDR3 sequence: CASSRTTGKNTEAFF. The CDR3 DNA sequence: TGCGCCAGCAGCCGAACGACAGGGAAGAACACTGAAGCTTTCTTT.

This chain uses TRBV10-3 with TRBJ2-1; maybe TRBD1 (6 bases). Germline V CDR1 and CDR2: ENHRY, SYGVKD. The V end lost 0 bases, the J end lost 5 bases, and 8 bases lay between the germline ends. The CDR3 has 14 amino acids. CDR3: CAISESNRDNEQFF. Written as DNA, the CDR3 is TGTGCCATCAGTGAGTCAAACAGGGACAATGAGCAGTTCTTC.

The V gene is TRBV7-2, the J gene TRBJ2-1; TRBD1 aligns across 9 bases. Trimming cost V 8 bases and J 2 bases; bases outside gene matches: 7. The CDR3 runs to 15 residues. Germline V lookup: CDR1 SGHTA, CDR2 FQGNSA. CDR3 in amino acids: CASLEGTGPYNEQFF. The CDR3 bases are TGTGCCAGCTTAGAGGGGACAGGGCCCTACAATGAGCAGTTCTTC. Full variable domain (outside the CDR3, taken from reference TRBV7-2 and TRBJ2-1): GAGVSQSPSNKVTEKGKDVELRCDPISGHTALYWYRQSLGQGLEFLIYFQGNSAPDKSGLPSDRFSAERTGGSVSTLTIQRTQQEDSAVYLCASLEGTGPYNEQFFGPGTRLTVL.

The chain carries TRBV20-1 and TRBJ2-5, with D possibly being TRBD2 (6 bases). The assigned J gene may be wrong: the sequence end matches TRBJ2-7 better. The CDR3 length is 12 residues. Looked up from germline, CDR1 is DFQATT and CDR2 is SNEGSKA (reference sequence). The DNA of the CDR3 is TGCAGTGCTACGGGACTGCTGTACGAGCAGTACTTC. Translating it yields CSATGLLYEQYF.

The chain employs TRBV29-1 and TRBJ2-1, with 9 positions matching TRBD1. CDR3 size: 12 residues. Germline trimming cut 4 bases from V and 7 bases from J; bases unmatched to any gene: 2. From germline, CDR1 is SQVTM and CDR2 ANQGSEA. For the CDR3, the DNA is TGCAGCGTTGCAGGGACAGGGAATGAGCAGTTCTTC. This sequence encodes CSVAGTGNEQFF.

In DNA form, the CDR3 reads TGCAGCGTTGGAGAAGGGGCCCAGTACTTC. It is translated as CSVGEGAQYF. This rearrangement joins TRBV29-1 to TRBJ2-5, with D perhaps TRBD1 (5 bases). This CDR3 contains 10 residues. V lost 4 bases and J 9 bases, leaving 9 bases between the germline ends. Germline values: CDR1 SQVTM, CDR2 ANQGSEA.

This clonotype was observed a few times. The rearrangement joins TRBV5-1 to TRBJ2-4, with D uncertain. The germline CDR1 and CDR2 sequences are SGHRS and YFSETQ. The CDR3 runs to 14 residues. Trimming cost V 0 bases and J 6 bases, with 10 bases left between them. This CDR3 is CASSLVPGGNIQYF. In DNA form, the CDR3 reads TGCGCCAGCAGCTTGGTTCCGGGTGGAAACATTCAGTACTTC.

The chain links TRBV6-1 to TRBJ2-3, with D maybe TRBD2 (6 bases). V was trimmed by 5 bases and J by 2 bases, leaving 20 bases between them. The CDR3 sequence is 17 residues long. The germline V gene encodes CDR1 MNHNS and CDR2 SASEGT. The CDR3 sequence is CASSLLDGRPDTDTQYF. The CDR3 DNA reads as TGTGCCAGCAGTCTATTGGACGGGAGACCAGACACAGATACGCAGTATTTT.

This clonotype was detected only a few times. This chain joins TRBV7-2 and TRBJ2-7, with TRBD1 as a possible D gene (6 bases). Germline loops: CDR1 SGHTA, CDR2 FQGNSA. The CDR3 runs 15 residues. The germline V and J ends were trimmed by 5 bases and 2 bases, with 16 bases remaining between them. The CDR3 DNA reads as TGTGCCAGCAGCCACTCGGGGACACGTGCCTACGAGCAGTACTTC. Its translation is CASSHSGTRAYEQYF.

The chain employs TRBV7-2 and TRBJ2-5; no firm D call. CDR3 size: 15 residues. From germline, CDR1 is SGHTA and CDR2 FQGNSA. The V end lost 0 bases, the J end lost 5 bases, and 13 bases lay between the germline ends. The CDR3 loop reads CASSLAFRGAETQYF. The CDR3 bases are TGTGCCAGCAGCTTAGCCTTCCGTGGTGCGGAGACCCAGTACTTC.

This chain joins TRBV6-1 and TRBJ2-1; 7 bases match TRBD1. The CDR3 contains 15 residues. Germline V gene sequence: CDR1 MNHNS, CDR2 SASEGT. The V and J ends lost 1 base and 3 bases, in that order; junction bases with no gene match: 3. The CDR3 sequence: CASSEVQGHYNEQFF. CDR3 bases: TGTGCCAGCAGTGAAGTACAGGGGCACTACAATGAGCAGTTCTTC.

There are a few counts of this clonotype. This chain uses TRBV27 with TRBJ2-4; 7 nucleotides agree with TRBD1. J was trimmed by 9 bases and V by 3 bases; bases with no gene match: 5. CDR3 size: 13 residues. The germline V gene has CDR1 MNHEY and CDR2 SMNVEV (reference sequence). The DNA of the CDR3 is TGTGCCAGCAGTTTGGGACAGTTTAGCATTCAGTACTTC. Translating gives CASSLGQFSIQYF.

In its sample, this clonotype was seen a few times. This may be a read error, as it is one base from a much larger clone. V gene TRBV29-1 combines with J gene TRBJ2-1; 11 bases fit TRBD1. TRBJ2-7 matches the DNA end more closely, so the J call is doubtful. Per germline, CDR1 SQVTM and CDR2 ANQGSEA. The CDR3 extends over 13 amino acids. The CDR3 reads CSVGTGGYNEQYF. Here the CDR3 DNA reads TGCAGCGTTGGGACAGGGGGCTACAATGAGCAGTACTTC.

Only a few counts were recorded for this clonotype. The rearrangement joins TRBV5-1 to TRBJ2-7; the match to TRBD1 covers 11 bases. The CDR3 runs to 16 residues. V was pared by 1 base and J by 1 base, with 4 bases of the junction left unmatched. Germline assignment: CDR1 SGHRS and CDR2 YFSETQ. CDR3 nucleotides: TGCGCCAGCAGCTTGTTGGGACAGGGGGTTTCCTACGAGCAGTACTTC. It encodes CASSLLGQGVSYEQYF.

This clonotype was seen a handful of times. The chain links TRBV10-3 to TRBJ2-5; 8 positions match TRBD1. J was trimmed by 5 bases and V by 3 bases; bases with no gene match: 5. The V gene's germline CDR1 is ENHRY and CDR2 SYGVKD. The CDR3 is 14 residues long. CDR3 coding DNA: TGTGCCATCAGTGAACAAACAGGGGGTGAGACCCAGTACTTC. As protein: CAISEQTGGETQYF.

The chain has TRBV29-1 and TRBJ1-2, with a tentative D call TRBD1 (6 bases). From germline, CDR1 is SQVTM and CDR2 ANQGSEA. V dropped 4 bases and J dropped 3 bases, with 12 bases sitting between them. CDR3 length equals 13 residues. The CDR3: CSVVEGDYYGYTF. In DNA form, the CDR3 reads TGCAGCGTTGTGGAGGGGGACTACTATGGCTACACCTTC.

The J gene is TRBJ1-3, the V gene TRBV10-3, with TRBD1 matching 10 bases. CDR1 and CDR2 (germline): ENHRY, SYGVKD. The J segment lost 7 bases and the V segment lost 10 bases, leaving 4 bases of the junction unmatched. The CDR3 extends over 12 amino acids. The CDR3 reads CATQTGGNTIYF. The CDR3 coding sequence is TGTGCCACCCAGACAGGGGGCAACACCATATATTTT.

About this clonotype itself: This clone may be a read error of a much larger clone one base away. The gene calls are TRBV15 and TRBJ2-4; D remains unclear. The J call could be wrong; TRBJ2-7 is a better fit for the DNA end. The CDR3 sequence is 14 residues long. The germline V gene encodes CDR1 LNHNV and CDR2 YYDKDF (reference sequence). In DNA, the CDR3 is TGTACCACCAGCAGAGATCCCGGTGCCTACGAGCAGTACTTC. This sequence encodes CTTSRDPGAYEQYF.